These 18 T cell receptor beta chains share one sample of origin, sequenced in a study of T-cell memory formation after mild COVID-19. TCRdb reprocessed the 5' RACE reads via MiXCR and lists one record per CDR3 protein. The data contain about 310,000 distinct CDR3 sequences, approximately 19% of them singletons. Material: PBMCs or a T cell subset sorted from them (not recorded which). The receptors originated from a man aged 18 to 30 who had mild COVID-19 (a few samples of this study predate the infection). Cell type and time point are not known.

V gene TRBV6-5 combines with J gene TRBJ2-1; 7 bases map to TRBD1. In germline, CDR1 is MNHEY, CDR2 SVGAGI. CDR3 length: 16 residues. V was clipped by 5 bases and J by 1 base; unmatched bases: 8. The CDR3 DNA sequence: TGTGCCAGCAGTGACCCACGGGACAGATCCTACAATGAGCAGTTCTTC. Its protein is CASSDPRDRSYNEQFF.

This chain uses TRBV2 with TRBJ2-3; 7 bases map to TRBD2. Losses at the gene ends were 5 bases for V and 0 bases for J; bases not matched to a gene: 5. Per the germline V gene, CDR1 is SNHLY and CDR2 is FYNNEI. The length of the CDR3 is 15 residues. CDR3 loop: CASSSGVISTDTQYF. CDR3 nucleotides: TGTGCCAGCAGTAGCGGGGTCATCAGCACAGATACGCAGTATTTT.

CDR3 region: CASSLGPGQVPGLSYEQYF. The CDR3 DNA sequence: TGCGCCAGCAGTCTTGGCCCCGGACAGGTCCCCGGTCTCTCCTACGAGCAGTACTTC. J is TRBJ2-7 and V is TRBV10-1, with 7 nucleotides matching TRBD1. The CDR3 has 19 residues. Germline V gene lookup returns CDR1 WNHNN and CDR2 SYGVQD (reference sequence). The V gene end was trimmed by 5 bases and the J gene end by 0 bases; junction bases not matched to a gene: 19.

The J gene is TRBJ2-7, the V gene TRBV5-1; D remains unclear. V was shortened by 4 bases and J by 6 bases, with 17 bases between the two germline ends. Per the germline V gene, CDR1 is SGHRS and CDR2 is YFSETQ. The CDR3 loop spans 14 amino acids. CDR3 residues: CASSQILVPGEQYF. CDR3 bases: TGCGCCAGCAGCCAAATCCTGGTCCCGGGCGAGCAGTACTTC. Combining the CDR3 with reference TRBV5-1 and TRBJ2-7 gives the whole variable domain KAGVTQTPRYLIKTRGQQVTLSCSPISGHRSVSWYQQTPGQGLQFLFEYFSETQRNKGNFPGRFSGRQFSNSRSEMNVSTLELGDSALYLCASSQILVPGEQYFGPGTRLTVT.

There are many counts of this clonotype. This sequence joins TRBV19 and TRBJ2-2; perhaps TRBD1 as D (6 bases). Between the trimmed V and J ends, which lost 8 bases and 4 bases, there was a span of 8 bases. In germline, CDR1 is LNHDA, CDR2 SQIVND (reference sequence). The CDR3 extends over 12 amino acids. The CDR3: CASWTATGELFF. CDR3 coding DNA: TGTGCCAGTTGGACAGCCACCGGGGAGCTGTTTTTT.

J is TRBJ2-3 and V is TRBV7-8, with unresolved D. This CDR3 contains 13 residues. Germline V gene sequence: CDR1 SGHVS, CDR2 FQNEAQ. V was pared by 5 bases and J by 3 bases, with 9 bases between. The chain's CDR3 is CASSTGRTDTQYF. The CDR3, as DNA: TGTGCCAGCAGCACTGGACGGACAGATACGCAGTATTTT.

The chain carries TRBV2 and TRBJ2-1; 11 bases align to TRBD2. The CDR3 spans 14 residues. J gave up 10 bases and V 9 bases, and 11 bases lay outside the gene matches. Germline lookup yields CDR1 SNHLY and CDR2 FYNNEI. CDR3 in DNA: TGTGCCAGTAGGGGTAGCGGGGGGGCCGGAGAGCAGTTCTTC. Protein: CASRGSGGAGEQFF.

The chain employs TRBV10-3 and TRBJ1-1; D is unclear. The CDR3 is 12 residues long. Germline values: CDR1 ENHRY, CDR2 SYGVKD. The V end lost 2 bases, the J end lost 3 bases, and 4 bases lay between the germline ends. As DNA, the CDR3 is TGTGCCATCAGTGAGGCGGACACTGAAGCTTTCTTT. Encoded protein: CAISEADTEAFF.

The chain has TRBV5-5 and TRBJ1-2; D gene unclear. Germline CDR1 SGHKS, CDR2 YYEKEE (reference sequence). V dropped 4 bases and J dropped 4 bases, with 11 bases sitting between them. The CDR3 is made up of 13 amino acids. CDR3 nucleotide sequence: TGTGCCAGCAGCCAAAGGGTTAGCTATGGCTACACCTTC. Its protein product is CASSQRVSYGYTF.

This clonotype has only a few counts. J is TRBJ2-7 and V is TRBV5-1; D might be TRBD1 (5 bases). Germline loops: CDR1 SGHRS, CDR2 YFSETQ. The CDR3 runs to 14 residues. V lost 0 bases and J lost 3, with 10 bases in between. The CDR3 region is CASSLEPTGYEQYF. DNA for the CDR3: TGCGCCAGCAGCTTGGAACCCACAGGCTACGAGCAGTACTTC. The full variable domain, completed using reference TRBV5-1 and TRBJ2-7, is KAGVTQTPRYLIKTRGQQVTLSCSPISGHRSVSWYQQTPGQGLQFLFEYFSETQRNKGNFPGRFSGRQFSNSRSEMNVSTLELGDSALYLCASSLEPTGYEQYFGPGTRLTVT.

V is TRBV20-1 and J is TRBJ1-1; 7 bases map to TRBD1. V lost 3 bases and J lost 4; bases outside the gene matches: 14. This CDR3 has 16 residues. Germline CDR1 reads DFQATT; CDR2 reads SNEGSKA (reference sequence). As DNA, the CDR3 is TGCAGTGCTAGCCTCGTCGCCCCAAACAGGGGCACTGAAGCTTTCTTT. Encoded protein: CSASLVAPNRGTEAFF.

The V gene is TRBV12-3 or TRBV12-4, the J gene TRBJ2-3, with unresolved D. V lost 5 bases, J lost 2 bases, and 11 bases lay in between. The CDR3 length is 14 residues. CDR3 in DNA: TGTGCCAGCAGTCGAAGTGTTTACACAGATACGCAGTATTTT. Translating gives CASSRSVYTDTQYF.

This clonotype was seen a few times. The chain joins TRBV12-3 or TRBV12-4 to TRBJ2-1; D ambiguous. The CDR3 contains 11 residues. Trimming pared 5 bases from V and 9 bases from J, leaving 8 bases between. CDR3 residues: CASSQISEQFF. Here the CDR3 DNA reads TGTGCCAGCAGTCAGATAAGTGAGCAGTTCTTC.

This clonotype showed up just a few times. The J gene is TRBJ1-2, the V gene TRBV19; 7 bases are shared with TRBD1. CDR1 and CDR2 (germline): LNHDA, SQIVND (reference sequence). This CDR3 comprises 12 residues. The junction had 4 bases not matched to a gene; V was cut back by 5 bases and J by 7 bases. CDR3 sequence reads: CASSSRQGGYTF. The CDR3 DNA is TGTGCCAGTAGTTCGAGACAGGGTGGCTACACCTTC. Using reference TRBV19 and TRBJ1-2 for the parts outside the CDR3, the full variable domain is DGGITQSPKYLFRKEGQNVTLSCEQNLNHDAMYWYRQDPGQGLRLIYYSQIVNDFQKGDIAEGYSVSREKKESFPLTVTSAQKNPTAFYLCASSSRQGGYTFGSGTRLTVV.

The chain is built from TRBV9 and TRBJ2-5, with 10 bases aligning to TRBD2. The CDR3 extends over 16 amino acids. Per the germline V gene, CDR1 is SGDLS and CDR2 is YYNGEE. V gave up 3 bases and J gave up 3 bases; unmatched junction bases: 8. CDR3 region: CASSGPLLAGEETQYF. CDR3 bases: TGTGCCAGCAGCGGCCCCCTCCTAGCGGGGGAAGAGACCCAGTACTTC.

This clonotype was observed a few times. The chain uses TRBV10-3 and TRBJ1-1; 8 bases line up with TRBD1. CDR3 length: 13 amino acids. V was clipped by 5 bases and J by 3 bases; unmatched bases: 2. The germline V gene encodes CDR1 ENHRY and CDR2 SYGVKD. In nucleotides, the CDR3 is TGTGCCATCAGTACAGGGGGGGACACTGAAGCTTTCTTT. Its protein product is CAISTGGDTEAFF.

This clonotype was detected a few times. The chain has TRBV7-2 and TRBJ2-1; D not certain. Germline lookup yields CDR1 SGHTA and CDR2 FQGNSA. The CDR3 has 15 amino acids. V gave up 2 bases and J gave up 4 bases, with 12 bases separating them. This chain's CDR3 is CASSLMDPLYNEQFF. CDR3 DNA: TGTGCCAGCAGCTTAATGGACCCATTATACAATGAGCAGTTCTTC.

The CDR3 reads CAWTTGGYYGYTF. The CDR3 nucleotides read TGTGCCTGGACCACAGGGGGATATTATGGCTACACCTTC. The chain carries TRBV30 and TRBJ1-2; 8 nucleotides align to TRBD1. J was trimmed by 5 bases and V by 4 bases; bases with no gene match: 6. The CDR3 has 13 residues. Germline-derived CDR1 and CDR2 are GTSNPN and SVGIG (reference sequence).